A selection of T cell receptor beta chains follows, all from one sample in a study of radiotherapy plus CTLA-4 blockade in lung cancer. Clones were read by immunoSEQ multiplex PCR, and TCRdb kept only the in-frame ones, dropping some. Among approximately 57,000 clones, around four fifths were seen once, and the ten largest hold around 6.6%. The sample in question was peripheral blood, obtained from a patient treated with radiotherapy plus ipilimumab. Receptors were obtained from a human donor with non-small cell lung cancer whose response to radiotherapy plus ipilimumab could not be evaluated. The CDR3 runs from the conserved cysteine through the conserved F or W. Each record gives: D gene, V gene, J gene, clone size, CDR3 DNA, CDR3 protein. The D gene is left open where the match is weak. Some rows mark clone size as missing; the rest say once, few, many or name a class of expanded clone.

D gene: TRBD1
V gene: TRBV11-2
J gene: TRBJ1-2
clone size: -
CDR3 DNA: TGTGCCAGCAGCTCAGACAGGGGGCGTACCTATGGCTACACCTTC
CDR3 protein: CASSSDRGRTYGYTF

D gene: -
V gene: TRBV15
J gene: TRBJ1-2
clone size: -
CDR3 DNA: TGTGCCACCAGCAGAGACCCTGGGGGGGCGGCCACCTATGGCTACACCTTC
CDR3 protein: CATSRDPGGAATYGYTF

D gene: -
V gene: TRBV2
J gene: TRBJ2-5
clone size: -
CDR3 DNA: TGTGCCAGCACCCCTATGGTAGAGACCCAGTACTTC
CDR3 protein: CASTPMVETQYF

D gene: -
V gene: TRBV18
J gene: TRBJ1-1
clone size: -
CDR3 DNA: TGTGCCAGCTTGCAGGGGATGAACACTGAAGCTTTCTTT
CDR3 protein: CASLQGMNTEAFF

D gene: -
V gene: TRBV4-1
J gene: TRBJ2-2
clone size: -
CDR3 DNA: TGCGCCAGCAGCCAAGAGACAGACGGGGAGCTGTTTTTT
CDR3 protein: CASSQETDGELFF

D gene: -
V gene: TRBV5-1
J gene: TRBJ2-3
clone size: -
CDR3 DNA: TGCGCCAGCAGCCCGGTAGGCGGGGCAGATACGCAGTATTTT
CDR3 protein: CASSPVGGADTQYF

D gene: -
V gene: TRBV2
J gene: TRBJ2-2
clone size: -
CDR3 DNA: TGTGCCAGCAGTGATGGTCGGGAATCCGGGGAGCTGTTTTTT
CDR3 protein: CASSDGRESGELFF

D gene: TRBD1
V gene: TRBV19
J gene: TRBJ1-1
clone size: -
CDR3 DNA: TGTGCCAGTAGTTTTCTGACAGGGGATCGAGCTTTCTTT
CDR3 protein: CASSFLTGDRAFF

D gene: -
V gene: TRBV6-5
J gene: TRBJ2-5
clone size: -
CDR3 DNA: TGTGCCAGCAGTTTGCCGGGCCAAGAGACCCAGTACTTC
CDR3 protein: CASSLPGQETQYF

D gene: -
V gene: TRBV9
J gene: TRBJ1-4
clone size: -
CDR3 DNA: TGTGCCAGCAGCGTCTCACAGGGCGGTGAAAAACTGTTTTTT
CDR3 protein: CASSVSQGGEKLFF

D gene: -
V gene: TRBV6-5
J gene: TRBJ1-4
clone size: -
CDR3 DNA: TGTGCCAGCAGTTCCGCGGCGGGGGGGCGCGCTGAAAAACTGTTTTTT
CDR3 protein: CASSSAAGGRAEKLFF

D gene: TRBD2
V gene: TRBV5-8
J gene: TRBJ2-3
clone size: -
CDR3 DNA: TGTGCCAGCAGCGGGCTAGCGGCCACAGATACGCAGTATTTT
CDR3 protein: CASSGLAATDTQYF

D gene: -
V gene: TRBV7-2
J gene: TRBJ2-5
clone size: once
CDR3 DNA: TGTGCCAGCAGCTTCGTCCTAGGAGAGACCCAGTACTTC
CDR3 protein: CASSFVLGETQYF

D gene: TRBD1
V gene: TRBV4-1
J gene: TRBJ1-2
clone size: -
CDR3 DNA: TGCGCCAGCAGCCTTACCCTCGGGGCAGGGGGGAACTATGGCTACACCTTC
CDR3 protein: CASSLTLGAGGNYGYTF

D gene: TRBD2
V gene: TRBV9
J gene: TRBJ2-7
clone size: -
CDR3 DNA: TGTGCCAGCAGCGTAGGGCATATGGGTCGAGGGATTAGCGGGAGGATCTACGAGCAGTACTTC
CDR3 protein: CASSVGHMGRGISGRIYEQYF

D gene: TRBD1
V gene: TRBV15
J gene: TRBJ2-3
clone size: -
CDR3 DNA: TGTGCCACCAGCAGAGGGTATCCACAGGGGCCAGCTTCCTCTAGCACAGATACGCAGTATTTT
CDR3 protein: CATSRGYPQGPASSSTDTQYF

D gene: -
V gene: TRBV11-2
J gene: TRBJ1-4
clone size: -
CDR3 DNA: TGTGCCAGCAGCCCCACCAGTGCAACTAATGAAAAACTGTTTTTT
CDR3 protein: CASSPTSATNEKLFF

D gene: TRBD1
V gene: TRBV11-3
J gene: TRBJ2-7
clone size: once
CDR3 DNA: TGTGCCAGCAGCTTAAGACAGGGGGACTCCTACGAGCAGTACTTC
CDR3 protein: CASSLRQGDSYEQYF

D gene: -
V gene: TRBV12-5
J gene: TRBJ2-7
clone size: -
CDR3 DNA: TGTGCTAGTGGTTTAGGAGGGTATCAGTACGAGCAGTACTTC
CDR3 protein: CASGLGGYQYEQYF

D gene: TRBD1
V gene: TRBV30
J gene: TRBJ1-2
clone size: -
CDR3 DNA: TGTGCCTGGGACAGGGAGGTTGGCTACACCTTC
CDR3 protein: CAWDREVGYTF

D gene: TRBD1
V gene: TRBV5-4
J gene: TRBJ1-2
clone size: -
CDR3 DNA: TGTGCCAGCAGCCCCACACAGGGGTCTGGCTACACCTTC
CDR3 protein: CASSPTQGSGYTF

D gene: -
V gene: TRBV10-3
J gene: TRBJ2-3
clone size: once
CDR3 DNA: TGTGCCATCAGCGGCGGAGCTAGCACAGATACGCAGTATTTT
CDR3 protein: CAISGGASTDTQYF

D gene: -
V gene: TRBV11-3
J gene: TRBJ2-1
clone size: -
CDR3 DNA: TGTGCCAGCAGCTTAGGGACCGGGAGCAACAATGAGCAGTTCTTC
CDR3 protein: CASSLGTGSNNEQFF

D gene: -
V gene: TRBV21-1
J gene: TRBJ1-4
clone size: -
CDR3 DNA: TGTGCCACCTTCAATTGGGAGGGACGGCCGACTTTT
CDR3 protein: CATFNWEGRPTF

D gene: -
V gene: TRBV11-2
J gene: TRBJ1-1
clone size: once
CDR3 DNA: TGTGCCAGCAGCTTAGGTCTCCGGGACAATTGGAGTGAAGCTTTCTTT
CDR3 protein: CASSLGLRDNWSEAFF

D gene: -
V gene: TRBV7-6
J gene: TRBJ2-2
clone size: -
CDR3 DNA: TGTGCCAGCAGAGGAAGGGGGTCTAACACCGGGGAGCTGTTTTTT
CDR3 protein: CASRGRGSNTGELFF

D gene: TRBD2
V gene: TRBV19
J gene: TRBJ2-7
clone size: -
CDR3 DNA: TGTGCCAGTAGTAACCTAGCGGGACCCTACGAGCAGTACTTC
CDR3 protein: CASSNLAGPYEQYF

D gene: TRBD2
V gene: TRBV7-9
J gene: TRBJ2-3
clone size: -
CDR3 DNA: TGTGCCAGCAGCCTTGACCTAGCGGGGCTCTTT
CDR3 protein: CASSLDLAGLF

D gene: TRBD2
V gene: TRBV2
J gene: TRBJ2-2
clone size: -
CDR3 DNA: TGTGCCAGCAGTGTCAGAGGGACTAGCGGTAACACCGGGGAGCTGTTTTTT
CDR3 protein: CASSVRGTSGNTGELFF

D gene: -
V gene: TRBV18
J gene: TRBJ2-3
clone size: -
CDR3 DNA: TGTGCCAGCTCACCACCCTCAGCAGCGGCAGATACGCAGTATTTT
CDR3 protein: CASSPPSAAADTQYF

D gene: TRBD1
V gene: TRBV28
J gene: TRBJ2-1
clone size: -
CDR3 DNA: TGTGCCAGCAGTCGGACAGGGACCTACAATGAGCAGTTCTTC
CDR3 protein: CASSRTGTYNEQFF

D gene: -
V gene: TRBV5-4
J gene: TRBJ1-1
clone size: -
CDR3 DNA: TGTGCCAGCAGCTTGGGGCTGGAGCCTGAAGCTTTCTTT
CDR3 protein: CASSLGLEPEAFF

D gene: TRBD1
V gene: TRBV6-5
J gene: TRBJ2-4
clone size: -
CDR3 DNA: TGTGCCAGCAGTTACAACAGGGGCCACCCGAACATTCAGTACTTC
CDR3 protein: CASSYNRGHPNIQYF

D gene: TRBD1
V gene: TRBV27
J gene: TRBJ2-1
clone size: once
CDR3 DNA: TGTGCCAGCAGTTTCGGACAGGAAAACAATGAGCAGTTCTTC
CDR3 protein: CASSFGQENNEQFF

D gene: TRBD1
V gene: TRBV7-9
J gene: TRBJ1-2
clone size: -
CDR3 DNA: TGTGCCAGCAGCTACAACCCCACACAGGGGAACTATGGCTACACCTTC
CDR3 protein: CASSYNPTQGNYGYTF

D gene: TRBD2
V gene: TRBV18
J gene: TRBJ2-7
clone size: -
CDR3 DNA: TGTGCCAGCTCACCACCGGGGCTAGCGGGAGGACTTTTTCACTACGAGCAGTACTTC
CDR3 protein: CASSPPGLAGGLFHYEQYF

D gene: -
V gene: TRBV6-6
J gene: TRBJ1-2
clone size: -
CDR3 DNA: TGTGCCAGCAGTTATTCTGCCGGCCTACGGGATGGCTACACCTTC
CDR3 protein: CASSYSAGLRDGYTF

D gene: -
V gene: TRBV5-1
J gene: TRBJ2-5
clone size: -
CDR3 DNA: TGCGCCAGCAGCTTGGGGGAGGTGACCCAGTACTTC
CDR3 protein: CASSLGEVTQYF

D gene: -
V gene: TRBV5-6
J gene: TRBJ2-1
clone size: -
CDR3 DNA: TGTGCCAGCAGCTTGCTAGGCTCCTACAATGAGCAGTTCTTC
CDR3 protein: CASSLLGSYNEQFF

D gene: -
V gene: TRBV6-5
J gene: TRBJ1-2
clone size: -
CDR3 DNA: TGTGCCAGCACCGACGGTTGGGCACAACCCTACACCTTC
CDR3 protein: CASTDGWAQPYTF

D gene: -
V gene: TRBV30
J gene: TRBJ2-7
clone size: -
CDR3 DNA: TGTGCCTGGAGGGACAGTCGCTACGAGCAGTACTTC
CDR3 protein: CAWRDSRYEQYF

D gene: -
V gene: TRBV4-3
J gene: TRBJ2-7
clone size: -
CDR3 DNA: TGCGCCAGCAGCCAAGATATGCAGGGCTCCGGGGGAGAGCAGTACTTC
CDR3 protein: CASSQDMQGSGGEQYF

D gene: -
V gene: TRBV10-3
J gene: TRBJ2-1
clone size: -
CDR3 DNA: TGTGCCATCAGTGATCAGGGGCGAGCCTCAGTATACAATGAGCAGTTCTTC
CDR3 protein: CAISDQGRASVYNEQFF

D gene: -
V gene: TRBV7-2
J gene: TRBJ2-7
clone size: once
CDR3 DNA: TGTGCCAGCAGCCGGGACTCGGTGTCCGGGCAGTACTTC
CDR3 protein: CASSRDSVSGQYF

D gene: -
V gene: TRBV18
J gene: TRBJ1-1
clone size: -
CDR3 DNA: TGTGCCAGCTCACCGCGAACCTCAGGGGTAAACACTGAAGCTTTCTTT
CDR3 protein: CASSPRTSGVNTEAFF

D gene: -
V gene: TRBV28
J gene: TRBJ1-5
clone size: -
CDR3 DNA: TGTGCCAGCAGTCTGCAGGGGCTATATCAGCCCCAGCATTTT
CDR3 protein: CASSLQGLYQPQHF

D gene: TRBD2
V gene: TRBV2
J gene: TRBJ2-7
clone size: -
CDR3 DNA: TGTGCCAGCAGTGCCGCTGGCGGGAGGTGGGACTACGAGCAGTACTTC
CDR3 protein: CASSAAGGRWDYEQYF

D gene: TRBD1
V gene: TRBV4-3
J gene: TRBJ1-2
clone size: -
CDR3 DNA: TGCGCCAGCAGCCAAGTTTTCACAATCAGTACCGGGACAGCTAACTATGGCTACACCTTC
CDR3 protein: CASSQVFTISTGTANYGYTF